A single sample is the source of the 11 T cell receptor beta chains below, sequenced in a study of blood T cell repertoires in COVID-19. Only in-frame clones appear in the TCRdb table, and some are missing; sequencing was by immunoSEQ multiplex PCR. The table shows 60,000 to 70,000 clones, with about 70% occurring only once. The sample taken for sequencing was peripheral blood. These receptors were collected from a woman aged 80 or over with acute or convalescent COVID-19.

The CDR3 protein is CASSVRTPTYNEQFF. The CDR3 nucleotides are TGTGCCAGCTCAGTGCGGACTCCCACCTACAATGAGCAGTTCTTC. V is TRBV18 and J is TRBJ2-1; maybe TRBD2 (5 bases). The CDR3 runs to 15 residues. CDR1 is KGHSH and CDR2 is LQKENI in the germline V gene. V dropped 5 bases and J dropped 2 bases, with 13 bases sitting between them.

V and J are TRBV5-1 and TRBJ2-5; 9 bases agree with TRBD2. The CDR3 covers 14 residues. Per the germline V gene, CDR1 is SGHRS and CDR2 is YFSETQ. V lost 2 bases, J lost 1 base, and 0 bases stayed unmatched. CDR3 coding DNA: TGCGCCAGCAGCTTTAGCGGGAGCCAAGAGACCCAGTACTTC. Translated, it gives CASSFSGSQETQYF.

Here the CDR3 reads CASRDSSGTGGGYTF. The CDR3 DNA follows: TGTGCCAGCAGGGACTCTTCCGGGACAGGGGGCGGCTACACCTTC. The rearrangement uses TRBV6-5 and TRBJ1-2; 12 nucleotides align to TRBD1. V lost 6 bases, J lost 8 bases, and 10 bases stayed unmatched. This CDR3 is built from 15 residues. Germline values: CDR1 MNHEY, CDR2 SVGAGI.

This chain joins TRBV12-3 or TRBV12-4 and TRBJ2-2, with D perhaps TRBD2 (5 bases). V was clipped by 6 bases and J by 4 bases, with 9 bases between them. This CDR3 region has 13 residues. The CDR3 coding sequence is TGTGCCAGCAGCTGGACTGGCACCGGGGAGCTGTTTTTT. Residues: CASSWTGTGELFF.

J is TRBJ2-3 and V is TRBV7-6; TRBD2 aligns across 9 bases. Germline V gives CDR1 SGHVS, CDR2 FNYEAQ. There are 16 residues in the CDR3. V was pared by 4 bases and J by 2 bases, with 7 bases of the junction left unmatched. The CDR3 DNA reads TGTGCCAGCAGCTCCGTAGCGGGAGTTGACACAGATACGCAGTATTTT. Amino acids: CASSSVAGVDTDTQYF.

V usage is TRBV5-1 and J usage is TRBJ1-2; 11 bases align to TRBD1. The length of the CDR3 is 16 residues. The germline V gene has CDR1 SGHRS and CDR2 YFSETQ. Unmatched junction bases numbered 11, after V lost 4 bases and J lost 6 bases. CDR3 nucleotides: TGCGCCAGCAGCCCTTCGACCGGGACAGGGGGTGATGGCTACACCTTC. It yields the protein CASSPSTGTGGDGYTF.

The rearrangement links TRBV5-1 to TRBJ2-1, with D perhaps matching TRBD2 (6 bases). The CDR3 is 14 amino acids. The V and J ends lost 1 base and 9 bases respectively, with 14 bases between them. Germline V CDR1 and CDR2: SGHRS, YFSETQ. The CDR3 is CASSLSGEPTEQFF. DNA of the CDR3: TGCGCCAGCAGCTTGTCGGGGGAACCAACTGAGCAGTTCTTC.

The rearrangement joins TRBV4-2 to TRBJ2-7; D is ambiguous. CDR1 and CDR2 (germline): LGHNA, YNFKEQ. The germline V and J ends were trimmed by 0 bases and 5 bases, with 8 bases remaining between them. The CDR3 is 13 amino acids. In DNA, the CDR3 is TGTGCCAGCAGCCAAGATCGGGTCGACGAGCAGTACTTC. It translates to CASSQDRVDEQYF.

V is TRBV7-6 and J is TRBJ1-2; 7 bases match TRBD1. V lost 7 bases, J lost 10 bases, and 18 bases stayed unmatched. CDR1 SGHVS and CDR2 FNYEAQ come from the germline V gene. The CDR3 spans 15 residues. The CDR3 bases are TGTGCCAGCACCCCTAACAGGGGAAACTCTCCGGACTACACCTTC. Translated, it gives CASTPNRGNSPDYTF.

The chain combines TRBV5-4 with TRBJ2-7, with TRBD1 identical over 8 bases. The CDR3 is 16 residues long. Losses at the gene ends were 3 bases for V and 4 bases for J; bases not matched to a gene: 12. Per germline, CDR1 SGHNT and CDR2 YYREEE (reference sequence). The CDR3: CASSSNHAGTGYEQYF. The CDR3 DNA follows: TGTGCCAGCAGCTCGAACCACGCCGGGACAGGTTACGAGCAGTACTTC.

V is TRBV7-6 and J is TRBJ2-5, with 11 nucleotides matching TRBD2. This CDR3 spans 15 amino acids. Germline CDR1 and CDR2: SGHVS and FNYEAQ. After removal of 8 bases from V and 5 bases from J, the junction contained 10 bases not matched to a gene. In nucleotides, the CDR3 is TGTGCCAGCGGAGTAGCGGGAGGGCGTTGGGAGACCCAGTACTTC. This sequence encodes CASGVAGGRWETQYF.